A selection of T cell receptor beta chains follows, all from one sample in a study of cytomegalovirus exposure and HLA in healthy donors. Profiled with immunoSEQ multiplex PCR; TCRdb holds only in-frame clones, not every one. Of roughly 70,000 clones in the sample, about 81% were seen once. The sample consisted of PBMCs. Receptor source: a man aged 70-80 years in good health and CMV-seronegative. Both conserved end residues are part of each CDR3. Each record gives: clone size, V gene, J gene, D gene, CDR3 protein, CDR3 DNA. The D gene is left open where the match is weak. Not all rows give a size; the values are once, few, many and, for expanded clones, a class.

few	TRBV19	TRBJ2-2	TRBD2	CASSKLRGGQNTGELFF	TGTGCCAGTAGTAAGCTGCGGGGGGGCCAAAACACCGGGGAGCTGTTTTTT
.	TRBV7-2	TRBJ1-5	.	CASSWGVNSNQPQHF	TGTGCCAGCAGCTGGGGAGTTAATAGCAATCAGCCCCAGCATTTT
.	TRBV13	TRBJ2-7	.	CASSFSEGSYEQYF	TGTGCCAGCAGCTTCTCCGAGGGCTCCTACGAGCAGTACTTC
.	TRBV18	TRBJ1-4	.	CASSPGRDEKLFF	TGTGCCAGCTCACCGGGCCGAGATGAAAAACTGTTTTTT
.	TRBV23-1	TRBJ2-6	.	CASSQSQGLNPSGANVLTF	TGCGCCAGCAGTCAATCGCAGGGCTTGAACCCCTCTGGGGCCAACGTCCTGACTTTC
.	TRBV9	TRBJ1-4	.	CASSSGDTSTNEKLFF	TGTGCCAGCAGCTCAGGTGACACTTCAACTAATGAAAAACTGTTTTTT
few	TRBV4-1	TRBJ2-5	TRBD2	CASSPRHSGNEETQYF	TGCGCCAGCAGCCCGCGGCATAGCGGGAACGAAGAGACCCAGTACTTC
few	TRBV29-1	TRBJ1-1	TRBD1	CSVEGDRDRAFF	TGCAGCGTTGAAGGGGACAGGGACAGAGCTTTCTTT
.	TRBV13	TRBJ1-6	.	CASSFGRGLITHSPLHF	TGTGCCAGCAGCTTCGGGCGGGGACTAATAACCCATTCACCCCTCCACTTT
.	TRBV5-1	TRBJ2-1	.	CASSSLADEQFF	TGCGCCAGCAGCTCCCTAGCCGATGAGCAGTTCTTC
.	TRBV4-1	TRBJ2-7	TRBD1	CASSQPGQTYEQYF	TGCGCCAGCAGCCAGCCGGGACAGACCTACGAGCAGTACTTC
.	TRBV6-5	TRBJ2-1	.	CASSYSEGLDEQFF	TGTGCCAGCAGTTACTCGGAGGGTTTAGATGAGCAGTTCTTC
.	TRBV7-2	TRBJ2-3	TRBD2	CASSLESGAGNLNTQYF	TGTGCCAGCAGCTTAGAGTCTGGAGCGGGAAACTTAAATACGCAGTATTTT
.	TRBV7-2	TRBJ2-1	TRBD2	CASSLALLAGGHEQFF	TGTGCCAGCAGCTTAGCGCTACTAGCGGGGGGCCATGAGCAGTTCTTC
.	TRBV9	TRBJ1-1	TRBD1	CASSVGWTGGNTEAFF	TGTGCCAGCAGCGTAGGGTGGACAGGGGGAAACACTGAAGCTTTCTTT
few	TRBV6-6	TRBJ2-3	TRBD1	CASSYDRAADTQYF	TGTGCCAGCAGTTACGACAGGGCGGCAGATACGCAGTATTTT
.	TRBV6-5	TRBJ2-5	.	CASSYSDSLGSETQYF	TGTGCCAGCAGTTACTCGGACAGCCTCGGTTCCGAGACCCAGTACTTC
.	TRBV7-6	TRBJ1-3	TRBD1	CASSLRTGGDGNTIYF	TGTGCCAGCAGCTTACGGACAGGGGGCGATGGAAACACCATATATTTT
.	TRBV4-3	TRBJ1-4	TRBD1	CASSHRTGGGEKLFF	TGCGCCAGCAGCCACCGGACAGGAGGGGGTGAAAAACTGTTTTTT
.	TRBV11-2	TRBJ2-7	TRBD2	CASSFGLDFYEQYF	TGTGCCAGCAGCTTCGGACTAGATTTCTACGAGCAGTACTTC
.	TRBV29-1	TRBJ2-1	.	CSVGTDYNEQFF	TGCAGCGTTGGTACAGACTACAATGAGCAGTTCTTC
.	TRBV5-1	TRBJ2-1	TRBD2	CASSWGGRDNEQFF	TGCGCCAGCAGCTGGGGGGGACGGGACAATGAGCAGTTCTTC
.	TRBV4-3	TRBJ1-2	.	CASSQNQGRGYTF	TGCGCCAGCAGCCAAAATCAGGGTAGGGGCTACACCTTC
.	TRBV10-3	TRBJ2-3	.	CAISGAGLATDTQYF	TGTGCCATCAGTGGGGCAGGTCTAGCCACAGATACGCAGTATTTT
.	TRBV10-3	TRBJ2-1	TRBD2	CAISEVAGGIYEQFF	TGTGCCATCAGTGAGGTAGCGGGGGGGATCTATGAGCAGTTCTTC
.	TRBV7-9	TRBJ1-2	.	CASSLGLDSLNYGYTF	TGTGCCAGCAGCTTAGGACTGGACAGCCTTAACTATGGCTACACCTTC
.	TRBV4-1	TRBJ2-7	TRBD2	CASSPTSGLSYEQYF	TGCGCCAGCAGCCCTACTAGCGGCCTCTCCTACGAGCAGTACTTC
few	TRBV6-5	TRBJ1-4	.	CATLGGGVGEKLFF	TGTGCCACCCTGGGCGGGGGGGTCGGTGAAAAACTGTTTTTT
.	TRBV6-6	TRBJ1-6	.	CASKNLPDSPLHF	TGTGCCAGCAAGAACCTACCTGATTCACCCCTCCACTTT
few	TRBV2	TRBJ1-5	TRBD1	CATSIRQGAGQPQHF	TGTGCCACGTCAATCAGACAGGGGGCTGGGCAGCCCCAGCATTTT
.	TRBV4-1	TRBJ2-5	TRBD2	CASSQVAGTQETQYF	TGCGCCAGCAGCCAAGTAGCGGGGACACAAGAGACCCAGTACTTC
.	TRBV5-6	TRBJ1-1	.	CASSVGFQGRVNTEAFF	TGTGCCAGCAGCGTAGGGTTTCAGGGGAGGGTGAACACTGAAGCTTTCTTT
.	TRBV30	TRBJ1-5	TRBD1	CAWSVGTGSNQPQHF	TGTGCCTGGAGTGTAGGGACAGGGAGCAATCAGCCCCAGCATTTT
.	TRBV7-2	TRBJ1-5	.	CASSHNGVYQPQHF	TGTGCCAGCAGCCATAATGGAGTTTATCAGCCCCAGCATTTT
.	TRBV7-2	TRBJ1-2	TRBD1	CASSSRTGRRYTF	TGTGCCAGCAGCAGCCGGACAGGGAGGCGTTACACCTTC
.	TRBV6-5	TRBJ2-3	.	CASKGIGADTQYF	TGTGCCAGCAAGGGAATCGGGGCAGATACGCAGTATTTT
.	TRBV4-3	TRBJ1-2	.	CASSQDLGPNYGYTF	TGCGCCAGCAGCCAAGACCTGGGGCCAAACTATGGCTACACCTTC
.	TRBV4-1	TRBJ2-1	TRBD1	CASSHLKGDSYNEQFF	TGCGCCAGCAGCCATCTAAAGGGGGACAGTTACAATGAGCAGTTCTTC
.	TRBV7-2	TRBJ1-1	.	CASSLRIGGRNTEAFF	TGTGCCAGCAGCTTGAGGATCGGGGGGAGGAACACTGAAGCTTTCTTT
.	TRBV7-6	TRBJ2-5	.	CASSFGTQGLEEQYF	TGTGCCAGCAGCTTTGGCACGCAGGGTCTTGAGGAGCAGTACTTC
.	TRBV19	TRBJ1-1	TRBD1	CASRSTGAFVTEAFF	TGTGCCAGTAGGTCGACAGGGGCTTTCGTCACTGAAGCTTTCTTT
.	TRBV6-5	TRBJ2-1	TRBD2	CASSRLAQLYNEQFF	TGTGCCAGCAGCCGACTAGCCCAACTCTACAATGAGCAGTTCTTC
.	TRBV6-1	TRBJ2-7	.	CASSEQAYEQYF	TGTGCCAGCAGTGAACAGGCCTACGAGCAGTACTTC
few	TRBV4-3	TRBJ1-1	TRBD1	CASSQQPGQGGAFF	TGCGCCAGCAGCCAACAACCCGGACAGGGAGGCGCTTTCTTT
.	TRBV4-3	TRBJ2-3	.	CASSQDLSEHADTQYF	TGCGCCAGCAGCCAAGATCTGAGCGAGCATGCAGATACGCAGTATTTT
.	TRBV19	TRBJ1-2	TRBD1	CASSIKGGAYYGYTF	TGTGCCAGTAGTATAAAAGGGGGCGCATACTATGGCTACACCTTC
few	TRBV28	TRBJ2-7	TRBD1	CASSTRQGARWFGF	TGTGCCAGCAGTACGAGACAGGGGGCGCGTTGGTTCGGGTTC
.	TRBV7-9	TRBJ2-7	.	CASTPGDSRSYEQYF	TGTGCCAGCACCCCGGGGGACAGTCGCTCCTACGAGCAGTACTTC
.	TRBV2	TRBJ2-6	TRBD1	CASRGQGISGANVLTF	TGTGCCAGCAGGGGACAGGGTATCTCTGGGGCCAACGTCCTGACTTTC
.	TRBV5-6	TRBJ2-2	.	CASSLLGVGTGELFF	TGTGCCAGCAGCTTGCTGGGCGTTGGCACCGGGGAGCTGTTTTTT
.	TRBV4-1	TRBJ1-2	.	CASSQERLELYGYTF	TGCGCCAGCAGCCAAGAGCGGTTGGAGTTGTATGGCTACACCTTC